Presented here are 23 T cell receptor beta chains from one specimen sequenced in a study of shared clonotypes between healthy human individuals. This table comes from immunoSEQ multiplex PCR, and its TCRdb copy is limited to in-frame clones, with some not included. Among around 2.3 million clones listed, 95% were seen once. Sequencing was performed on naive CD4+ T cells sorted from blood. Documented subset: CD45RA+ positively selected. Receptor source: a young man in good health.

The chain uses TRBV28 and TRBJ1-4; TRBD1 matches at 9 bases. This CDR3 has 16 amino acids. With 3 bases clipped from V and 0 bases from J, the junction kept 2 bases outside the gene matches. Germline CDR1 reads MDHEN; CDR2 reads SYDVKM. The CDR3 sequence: CASSFRQGATNEKLFF. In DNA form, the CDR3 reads TGTGCCAGCAGTTTCCGACAGGGGGCAACTAATGAAAAACTGTTTTTT.

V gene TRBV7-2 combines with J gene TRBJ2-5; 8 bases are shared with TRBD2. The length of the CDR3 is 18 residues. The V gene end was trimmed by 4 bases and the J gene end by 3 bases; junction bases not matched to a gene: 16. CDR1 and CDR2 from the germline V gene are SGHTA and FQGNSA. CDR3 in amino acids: CASSSGWGGRSFEETQYF. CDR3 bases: TGTGCCAGCAGCTCGGGGTGGGGCGGGAGGTCTTTCGAAGAGACCCAGTACTTC.

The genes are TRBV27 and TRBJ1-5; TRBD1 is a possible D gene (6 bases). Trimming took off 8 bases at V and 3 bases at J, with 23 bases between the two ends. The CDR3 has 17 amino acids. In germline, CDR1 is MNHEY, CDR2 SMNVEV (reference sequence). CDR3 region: CASGPRGDGGPNQPQHF. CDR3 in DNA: TGTGCCAGCGGCCCGCGGGGAGATGGGGGGCCCAATCAGCCCCAGCATTTT.

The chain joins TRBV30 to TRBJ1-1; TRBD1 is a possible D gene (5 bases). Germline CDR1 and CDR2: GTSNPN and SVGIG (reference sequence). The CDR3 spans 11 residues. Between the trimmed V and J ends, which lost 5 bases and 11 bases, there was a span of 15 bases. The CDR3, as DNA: TGTGCCTGGTCCCTCGGGGCCGGGGCTTTCTTT. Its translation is CAWSLGAGAFF.

CDR3 region: CASSPVSGANVLTF. The CDR3 nucleotides are TGTGCCAGCAGCCCCGTGTCTGGGGCCAACGTCCTGACTTTC. The J gene is TRBJ2-6, the V gene TRBV6-5; D ambiguous. CDR3 size: 14 residues. Per germline, CDR1 MNHEY and CDR2 SVGAGI. V shed 6 bases and J shed 1 base, with 7 bases lying between them.

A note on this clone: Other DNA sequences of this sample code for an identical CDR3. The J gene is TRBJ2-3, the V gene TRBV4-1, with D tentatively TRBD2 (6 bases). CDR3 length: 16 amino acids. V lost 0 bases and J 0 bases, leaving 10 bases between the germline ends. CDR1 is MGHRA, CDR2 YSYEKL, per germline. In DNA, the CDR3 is TGCGCCAGCAGCCAAGATGGCGGGGCTAGCACAGATACGCAGTATTTT. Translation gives CASSQDGGASTDTQYF.

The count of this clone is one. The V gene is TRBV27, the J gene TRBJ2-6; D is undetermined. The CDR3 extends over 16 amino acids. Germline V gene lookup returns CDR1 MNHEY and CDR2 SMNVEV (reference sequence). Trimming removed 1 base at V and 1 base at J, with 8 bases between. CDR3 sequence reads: CASSLYDPSGANVLTF. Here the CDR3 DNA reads TGTGCCAGCAGTTTATATGATCCTTCTGGGGCCAACGTCCTGACTTTC.

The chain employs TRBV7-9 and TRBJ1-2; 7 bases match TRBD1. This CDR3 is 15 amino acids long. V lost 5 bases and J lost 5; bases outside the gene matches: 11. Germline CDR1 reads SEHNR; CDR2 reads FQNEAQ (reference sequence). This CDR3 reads CASSPSGQAEYGYTF. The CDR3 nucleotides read TGTGCCAGCAGCCCGTCCGGACAGGCTGAATATGGCTACACCTTC. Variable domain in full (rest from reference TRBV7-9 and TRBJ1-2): DTGVSQNPRHKITKRGQNVTFRCDPISEHNRLYWYRQTLGQGPEFLTYFQNEAQLEKSRLLSDRFSAERPKGSFSTLEIQRTEQGDSAMYLCASSPSGQAEYGYTFGSGTRLTVV.

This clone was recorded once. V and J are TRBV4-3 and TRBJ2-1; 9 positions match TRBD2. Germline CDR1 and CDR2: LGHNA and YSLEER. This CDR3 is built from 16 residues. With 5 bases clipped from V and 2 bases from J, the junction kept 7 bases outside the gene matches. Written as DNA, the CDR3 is TGCGCCAGCAGCGTCCGTAGCGGGAGTGCCTACAATGAGCAGTTCTTC. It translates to CASSVRSGSAYNEQFF.

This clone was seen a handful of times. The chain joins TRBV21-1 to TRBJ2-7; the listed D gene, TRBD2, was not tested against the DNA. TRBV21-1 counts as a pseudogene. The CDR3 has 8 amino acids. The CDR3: CASSKEVF. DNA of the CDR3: TGTGCCAGCAGCAAGGAGGTTTTC.

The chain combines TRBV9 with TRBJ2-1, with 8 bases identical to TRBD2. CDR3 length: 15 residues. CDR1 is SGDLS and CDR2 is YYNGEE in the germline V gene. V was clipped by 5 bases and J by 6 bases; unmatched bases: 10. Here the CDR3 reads CASRPTSGTSNEQFF. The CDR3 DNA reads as TGTGCCAGCAGGCCTACTAGCGGTACTAGCAATGAGCAGTTCTTC.

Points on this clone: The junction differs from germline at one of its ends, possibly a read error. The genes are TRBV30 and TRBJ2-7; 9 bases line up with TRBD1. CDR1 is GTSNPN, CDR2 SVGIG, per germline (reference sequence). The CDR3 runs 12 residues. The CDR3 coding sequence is TGTGCCTGGAGTGTGTCGGGGGACAGGGTGAACTTC. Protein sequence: CAWSVSGDRVNF.

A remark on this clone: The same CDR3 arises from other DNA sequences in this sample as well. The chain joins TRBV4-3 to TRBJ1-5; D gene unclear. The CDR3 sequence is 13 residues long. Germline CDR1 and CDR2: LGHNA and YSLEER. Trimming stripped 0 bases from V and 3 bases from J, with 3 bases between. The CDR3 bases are TGCGCCAGCAGCCAAGAGTCCAATCAGCCCCAGCATTTT. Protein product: CASSQESNQPQHF.

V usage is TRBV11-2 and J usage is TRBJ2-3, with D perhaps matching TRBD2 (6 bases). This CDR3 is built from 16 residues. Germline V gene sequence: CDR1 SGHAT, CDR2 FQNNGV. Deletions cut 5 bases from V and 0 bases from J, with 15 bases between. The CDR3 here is CASSPPGDRSTDTQYF. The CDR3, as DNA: TGTGCCAGCAGCCCCCCGGGGGACCGCAGCACAGATACGCAGTATTTT. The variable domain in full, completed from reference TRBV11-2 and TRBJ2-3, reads EAGVAQSPRYKIIEKRQSVAFWCNPISGHATLYWYQQILGQGPKLLIQFQNNGVVDDSQLPKDRFSAERLKGVDSTLKIQPAKLEDSAVYLCASSPPGDRSTDTQYFGPGTRLTVL.

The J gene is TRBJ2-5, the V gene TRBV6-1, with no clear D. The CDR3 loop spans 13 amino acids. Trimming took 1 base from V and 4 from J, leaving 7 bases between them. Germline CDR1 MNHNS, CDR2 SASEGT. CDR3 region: CASSEVGRETQYF. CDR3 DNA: TGTGCCAGCAGTGAAGTTGGGCGAGAGACCCAGTACTTC.

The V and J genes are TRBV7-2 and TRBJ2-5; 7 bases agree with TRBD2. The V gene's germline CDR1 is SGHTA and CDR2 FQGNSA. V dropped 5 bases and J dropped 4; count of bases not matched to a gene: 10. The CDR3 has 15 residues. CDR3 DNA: TGTGCCAGCAGCCCCGGGGACGGGACTACAGAGACCCAGTACTTC. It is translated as CASSPGDGTTETQYF.

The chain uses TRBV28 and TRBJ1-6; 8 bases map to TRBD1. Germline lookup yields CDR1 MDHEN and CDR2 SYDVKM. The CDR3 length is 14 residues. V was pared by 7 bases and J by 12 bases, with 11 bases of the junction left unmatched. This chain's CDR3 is CASNPAPGGLPLHF. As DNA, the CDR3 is TGTGCCAGCAATCCCGCGCCAGGGGGCTTACCCCTCCACTTT. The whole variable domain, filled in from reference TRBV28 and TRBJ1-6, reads DVKVTQSSRYLVKRTGEKVFLECVQDMDHENMFWYRQDPGLGLRLIYFSYDVKMKEKGDIPEGYSVSREKKERFSLILESASTNQTSMYLCASNPAPGGLPLHFGNGTRLTVT.

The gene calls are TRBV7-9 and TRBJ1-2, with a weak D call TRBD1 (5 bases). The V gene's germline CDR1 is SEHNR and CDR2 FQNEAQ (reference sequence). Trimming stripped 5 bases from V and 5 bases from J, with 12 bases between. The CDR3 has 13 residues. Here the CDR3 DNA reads TGTGCCAGCAGCCGTGACGGGGGGTATGGCTACACCTTC. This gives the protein CASSRDGGYGYTF.

The CDR3 sequence is CASSSGTGFTYEQYF. DNA of the CDR3: TGTGCCAGCAGTTCCGGGACAGGGTTCACTTACGAGCAGTACTTC. The chain couples TRBV28 to TRBJ2-7; 9 bases align to TRBD1. Germline loops: CDR1 MDHEN, CDR2 SYDVKM. J was trimmed by 4 bases and V by 4 bases; bases with no gene match: 8. The CDR3 consists of 15 residues.

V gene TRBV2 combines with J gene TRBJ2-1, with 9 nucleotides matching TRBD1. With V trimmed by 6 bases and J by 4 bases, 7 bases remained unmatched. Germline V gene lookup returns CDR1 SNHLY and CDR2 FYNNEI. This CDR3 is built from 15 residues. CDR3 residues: CASRREDRGYNEQFF. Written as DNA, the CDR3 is TGTGCCAGCAGGAGGGAGGACAGGGGATACAATGAGCAGTTCTTC.

The CDR3 loop reads CAWSSSTPETQYF. In DNA, the CDR3 is TGTGCCTGGAGTAGCTCCACGCCCGAGACCCAGTACTTC. This sequence joins TRBV30 and TRBJ2-5, with D unresolved. The V and J ends lost 2 bases and 5 bases respectively, with 12 bases between them. The CDR3 totals 13 residues. CDR1 and CDR2 from the germline V gene are GTSNPN and SVGIG (reference sequence).

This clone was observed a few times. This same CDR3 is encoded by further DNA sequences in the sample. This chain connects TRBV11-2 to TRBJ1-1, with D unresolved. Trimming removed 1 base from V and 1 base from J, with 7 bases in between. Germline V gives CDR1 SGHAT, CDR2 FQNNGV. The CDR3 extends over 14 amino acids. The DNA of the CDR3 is TGTGCCAGCAGCTTAGTCGGCAGGAACACTGAAGCTTTCTTT. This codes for CASSLVGRNTEAFF. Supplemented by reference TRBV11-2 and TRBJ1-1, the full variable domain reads EAGVAQSPRYKIIEKRQSVAFWCNPISGHATLYWYQQILGQGPKLLIQFQNNGVVDDSQLPKDRFSAERLKGVDSTLKIQPAKLEDSAVYLCASSLVGRNTEAFFGQGTRLTVV.

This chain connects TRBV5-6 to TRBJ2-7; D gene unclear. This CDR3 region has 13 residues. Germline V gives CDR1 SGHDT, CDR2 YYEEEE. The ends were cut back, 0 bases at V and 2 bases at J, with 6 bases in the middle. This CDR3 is CASSLAWAYEQYF. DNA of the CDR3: TGTGCCAGCAGCTTGGCCTGGGCCTACGAGCAGTACTTC.